These 9 T cell receptor beta chains originate from one sample sequenced in a study of blood T cell repertoires in COVID-19. Libraries were prepared by immunoSEQ multiplex PCR; TCRdb keeps only in-frame clonotypes and omits some of them. The table includes 200,000 to 250,000 clones, 84% detected once. The sequenced sample consisted of peripheral blood. The receptors shown here come from a woman between 45 and 65 years old with active or convalescent COVID-19.

This clone was seen a single time. J is TRBJ2-3 and V is TRBV3-1 (or the pseudogene TRBV3-2); tentative D call: TRBD2 (5 bases). Per germline, CDR1 LGHDT and CDR2 YNNKEL (reference sequence). The V and J ends lost 1 base and 5 bases respectively, with 13 bases between them. The CDR3 consists of 15 residues. The CDR3 loop is CASSQGQTRGDTQYF. The CDR3, as DNA: TGTGCCAGCAGCCAAGGGCAAACCCGGGGAGATACGCAGTATTTT.

This clone was recorded once. Here the CDR3 DNA reads TGTGCCAGTAGTATGGAGGGGGCGTATGGCTACACCTTC. Translating it yields CASSMEGAYGYTF. This chain joins TRBV19 and TRBJ1-2; TRBD1 aligns across 7 bases. CDR1 is LNHDA, CDR2 SQIVND, per germline (reference sequence). J gave up 5 bases and V 3 bases, and 3 bases lay outside the gene matches. The length of the CDR3 is 13 residues.

A single count supports this clone. This sequence joins TRBV5-5 and TRBJ1-2, with 7 nucleotides matching TRBD1. The CDR3 totals 14 residues. Germline V CDR1 and CDR2: SGHKS, YYEKEE (reference sequence). V was clipped by 3 bases and J by 4 bases; unmatched bases: 6. CDR3 DNA: TGTGCCAGCAGCTCTGCAGGGGGGATCTATGGCTACACCTTC. Protein product: CASSSAGGIYGYTF.

V usage is TRBV6-2 or TRBV6-3 and J usage is TRBJ2-2; 8 bases line up with TRBD1. J lost 5 bases, V lost 4 bases, and 6 bases had no gene match. The CDR3 loop spans 15 amino acids. In germline, CDR1 is MNHEY, CDR2 SVGEGT. CDR3 nucleotide sequence: TGTGCCAGCAGTTGGAGGACAGGGCTGACCGGGGAGCTGTTTTTT. It translates to CASSWRTGLTGELFF.

The V call is TRBV2, the J call TRBJ1-5; D is undetermined. CDR3 length: 14 residues. V was clipped by 1 base and J by 4 bases, with 8 bases between them. Germline V gene lookup returns CDR1 SNHLY and CDR2 FYNNEI. CDR3 in DNA: TGTGCCAGCAGTGAAGTGGCTTCTAATCAGCCCCAGCATTTT. Amino acids: CASSEVASNQPQHF. The full variable domain, rest sourced from reference TRBV2 and TRBJ1-5, is EPEVTQTPSHQVTQMGQEVILRCVPISNHLYFYWYRQILGQKVEFLVSFYNNEISEKSEIFDDQFSVERPDGSNFTLKIRSTKLEDSAMYFCASSEVASNQPQHFGDGTRLSIL.

This clone has at least ten counts. This chain connects TRBV19 to TRBJ1-6, with D unclear. Germline loops: CDR1 LNHDA, CDR2 SQIVND (reference sequence). The V end was cut by 5 bases, the J end by 10 bases, with 15 bases between. This CDR3 is 14 amino acids long. The CDR3 nucleotides are TGTGCCAGTAGTTCCGGATCGTACTACTCACCCCTCCACTTT. Translated, it gives CASSSGSYYSPLHF.

V usage is TRBV15 and J usage is TRBJ1-6; D might be TRBD1 (5 bases). Germline V gene lookup returns CDR1 LNHNV and CDR2 YYDKDF (reference sequence). The germline V and J ends were trimmed by 3 bases and 0 bases, with 12 bases remaining between them. The CDR3 totals 17 residues. The CDR3 nucleotides are TGTGCCACCAGCAGGGGACGGGGGAGCTCCTATAATTCACCCCTCCACTTT. Its translation: CATSRGRGSSYNSPLHF.

V gene TRBV24-1 combines with J gene TRBJ1-2, with a possible D match to TRBD1 (5 bases). This CDR3 is built from 13 residues. Trimming pared 2 bases from V and 3 bases from J, leaving 6 bases between. Germline V gene sequence: CDR1 KGHDR, CDR2 SFDVKD. The CDR3 sequence: CATSDWGDYGYTF. In DNA form, the CDR3 reads TGTGCCACCAGTGATTGGGGCGACTATGGCTACACCTTC.

The chain has TRBV10-1 and TRBJ2-5, with 10 bases lining up with TRBD1. The junction had 5 bases not matched to a gene; V was cut back by 2 bases and J by 5 bases. The CDR3 totals 15 residues. CDR1 and CDR2 (germline): WNHNN, SYGVQD (reference sequence). CDR3 sequence reads: CASSEGQGESETQYF. The CDR3 nucleotides are TGCGCCAGCAGTGAGGGACAGGGGGAAAGTGAGACCCAGTACTTC.